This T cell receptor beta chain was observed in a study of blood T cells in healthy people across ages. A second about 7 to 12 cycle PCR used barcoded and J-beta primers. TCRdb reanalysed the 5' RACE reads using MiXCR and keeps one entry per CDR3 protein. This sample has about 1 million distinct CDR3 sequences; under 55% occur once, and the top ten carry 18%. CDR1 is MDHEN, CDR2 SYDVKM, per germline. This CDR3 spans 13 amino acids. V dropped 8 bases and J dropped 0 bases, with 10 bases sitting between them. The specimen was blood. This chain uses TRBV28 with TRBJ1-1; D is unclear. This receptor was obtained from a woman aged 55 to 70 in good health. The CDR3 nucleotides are TGTGCCAGCGGTGAGGACTTGAACACTGAAGCTTTCTTT. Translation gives CASGEDLNTEAFF.